The following is a T cell receptor beta chain sequence with its context. Its matching antigen is unknown. The sample originates from a study of T cell responses to AZD1222 COVID-19 vaccine. General study findings and limits: Of spike-specific TCRs, nearly half reportedly target regions left unmutated in variants. No repertoire was sampled before or during the peak T cell response, only after it. White British ancestry dominated among donors, who included more females, and clonal diversity was possibly underestimated. Spike-specific TCR breadth and depth went up after people got two AZD1222 doses.

The method was immunoSEQ multiplex PCR; TCRdb's version includes in-frame clones alone and lacks a portion of them. The top ten hold over 0.7% of the sample, which has roughly 160,000 clones, around 92% seen once. This TCR came from an adult in good health. The sequenced sample was peripheral blood, obtained on day 0 of AZD1222 vaccination.

The chain's CDR3 is CASSLVGSSYEQYF. The DNA of the CDR3 is TGTGCCAGCAGTCTAGTAGGGAGCTCCTACGAGCAGTACTTC. The rearrangement links TRBV28 to TRBJ2-7; D possibly corresponds to TRBD2 (5 bases). The CDR3 is 14 amino acids. Germline V CDR1 and CDR2: MDHEN, SYDVKM. V was pared by 5 bases and J by 0 bases, with 11 bases between.